This is a list of T cell receptor beta chains from one sample in a study of cytomegalovirus exposure and HLA in healthy donors. Profiling relied on immunoSEQ multiplex PCR, and the TCRdb table lists in-frame clones only, not all of them. Counted here are about 150,000 clones, about four fifths occurring once; the ten biggest clones make up approximately 6.1%. Input material: PBMCs. The source is a man in his thirties or forties in good health and CMV-seropositive. Each CDR3 is given with its conserved first and last residue. The D gene is left open where the match is weak. Rows give clone size only sometimes, using once, few, many, or a class for an expanded clone.

J gene: TRBJ2-7; V gene: TRBV6-5; D gene: .; clone size: .; CDR3 protein: CASTLAGGYEQYF; CDR3 DNA: TGTGCCAGCACCCTAGCCGGAGGGTACGAGCAGTACTTC
J gene: TRBJ2-2; V gene: TRBV6-4; D gene: TRBD1; clone size: .; CDR3 protein: CASSDRRDSETGELFF; CDR3 DNA: TGTGCCAGCAGTGATAGACGGGACAGCGAGACCGGGGAGCTGTTTTTT
J gene: TRBJ1-2; V gene: TRBV2; D gene: .; clone size: .; CDR3 protein: CASELANYGYTF; CDR3 DNA: TGTGCCAGCGAGCTCGCTAACTATGGCTACACCTTC
J gene: TRBJ2-7; V gene: TRBV30; D gene: TRBD1; clone size: once; CDR3 protein: CAWSVLGTGIYEQYF; CDR3 DNA: TGTGCCTGGAGTGTACTAGGGACAGGGATTTACGAGCAGTACTTC
J gene: TRBJ1-2; V gene: TRBV7-9; D gene: .; clone size: .; CDR3 protein: CASSNLGGAGYGYTF; CDR3 DNA: TGTGCCAGCAGTAATCTTGGGGGCGCAGGCTATGGCTACACCTTC
J gene: TRBJ1-2; V gene: TRBV7-9; D gene: TRBD1; clone size: few; CDR3 protein: CASSFGQGEIRGYTF; CDR3 DNA: TGTGCCAGCAGCTTTGGACAGGGGGAAATCCGTGGCTACACCTTC
J gene: TRBJ1-1; V gene: TRBV28; D gene: TRBD1; clone size: .; CDR3 protein: CASSRTGQGPYTEAFF; CDR3 DNA: TGTGCCAGCAGCCGAACGGGACAGGGCCCGTACACTGAAGCTTTCTTT
J gene: TRBJ1-6; V gene: TRBV6-6; D gene: .; clone size: .; CDR3 protein: CASRATSHNSPLHF; CDR3 DNA: TGTGCCAGCAGGGCGACATCCCATAATTCACCCCTCCACTTT
J gene: TRBJ1-5; V gene: TRBV19; D gene: TRBD1; clone size: once; CDR3 protein: CASSIVAGGRQPQHF; CDR3 DNA: TGTGCCAGTAGTATAGTGGCAGGGGGACGTCAGCCCCAGCATTTT
J gene: TRBJ1-2; V gene: TRBV11-2; D gene: .; clone size: once; CDR3 protein: CASSPGLGAGGYTF; CDR3 DNA: TGTGCCAGCAGCCCTGGGCTGGGGGCTGGTGGCTACACCTTC
J gene: TRBJ1-4; V gene: TRBV7-6; D gene: .; clone size: .; CDR3 protein: CASSLESAGINEKLFF; CDR3 DNA: TGTGCCAGCAGCTTAGAATCGGCCGGGATTAATGAAAAACTGTTTTTT
J gene: TRBJ1-5; V gene: TRBV6-5; D gene: TRBD1; clone size: .; CDR3 protein: CASSSLPTGGNQPQHF; CDR3 DNA: TGTGCCAGCAGTTCACTCCCTACAGGGGGGAATCAGCCCCAGCATTTT
J gene: TRBJ2-7; V gene: TRBV5-8; D gene: TRBD1; clone size: .; CDR3 protein: CASSYRDRGPQSYEQYF; CDR3 DNA: TGTGCCAGCAGCTACCGGGACAGGGGGCCCCAATCCTACGAGCAGTACTTC
J gene: TRBJ2-5; V gene: TRBV6-5; D gene: TRBD1; clone size: .; CDR3 protein: CASSRQGEETQYF; CDR3 DNA: TGTGCCAGCAGTCGACAGGGAGAAGAGACCCAGTACTTC
J gene: TRBJ1-3; V gene: TRBV30; D gene: .; clone size: few; CDR3 protein: CAWSVWGDTIYF; CDR3 DNA: TGTGCCTGGAGTGTATGGGGGGACACCATATATTTT